The present T cell receptor beta chain was sequenced within a study of control samples from healthy donors and cancer patients. Germline-derived CDR1 and CDR2 are SGHDN and FVKESK. This CDR3 region has 12 residues. V was trimmed by 0 bases and J by 6 bases, leaving 3 bases between them. Profiled with immunoSEQ multiplex PCR; TCRdb holds only in-frame clones, not every one. The table has 150,000 to 200,000 clones, around 94% seen once. What was sequenced was blood. The chain joins TRBV14 to TRBJ1-5; D unresolved. This clonotype originated in a man aged 30 to 45 in good health. For the CDR3, the DNA is TGTGCCAGCAGCCAAGACGGTCAGCCCCAGCATTTT. It codes for CASSQDGQPQHF.